This T cell receptor beta chain appears in the sequencing data of a study of T cells in Graves' hyperthyroidism and ophthalmopathy (dated by TCRdb to about 2019). For context, the study as a whole: Peripheral blood was collected at initial diagnosis, before any treatment. The paper reports TCR Vbeta CDR3 sequencing of roughly 140 peripheral blood samples: 40 or so ophthalmopathy, fewer than 85 hyperthyroidism and 17 progressor patients. After blood sampling, hyperthyroidism patients were treated with methimazole at a starting dose of 30 mg daily, and ophthalmopathy patients were treated with high-dose intravenous methylprednisolone. The study also compared thyroid tissue and blood T-cell repertoires from five or six Graves' hyperthyroidism patients. Prospective prediction of ophthalmopathy was tested in an independent validation cohort of fewer than 20 hyperthyroidism patients and 17 patients who later progressed to ophthalmopathy. To identify distinguishing TCR V-J signatures, a discovery cohort of about 95 patients was used, comprising roughly 45 with Graves' ophthalmopathy and roughly 60 with stable Graves' hyperthyroidism. The 100 or so discovery patients were randomly split 7:3 into training and test sets. Beyond this particular receptor, the publication reports: Sample size was not statistically predetermined, and investigators were not blinded to group allocation. Ophthalmopathy was separated from stable hyperthyroidism by a 13 V-J signature model, with over 85% sensitivity and 81% to 82% specificity obtained in cross-validation and 80%/75% obtained in testing. Blood samples also contained most of the expanded thyroid clonotypes (frequency above 0.001), which suggests that blood repertoires may reflect thyroid immune responses. During validation, the model predicted progression to ophthalmopathy a median of approximately 7 months ahead of onset, with approximately 71% sensitivity and around 72% specificity.

At least ten counts were recorded for this clonotype. This receptor's antigen is unknown. Base qualities are missing; no much larger clone stands one base away. A patient counted as having stable Graves' hyperthyroidism if no progression to ophthalmopathy occurred over 18 months of follow-up. The hyperthyroidism patients were between 18 and 65 years old and newly diagnosed, with a disease duration of less than 2 months. Patients with uncontrolled infections, other autoimmune diseases, pregnancy or lactation were excluded. Diagnoses were based on clinical symptoms, serum thyroxine and TRAb, thyroid ultrasound and orbital computed tomography. PBMCs were separated from 10 ml of fresh peripheral blood using Ficoll-Paque density gradient centrifugation. Total RNA was extracted using Trizol reagent, and RNA quality was assessed on an Agilent 2100 Bioanalyzer. Amplification of TCR beta CDR3 regions was carried out from RNA transcripts. A first-round RT-PCR of the TCR CDR3 used the HTBI primer set with the Qiagen OneStep RT-PCR kit. The libraries were constructed in a second round of multiplex PCR and then size-selected and purified. Paired-end sequencing of the libraries was performed with 100 bp reads on an Illumina HiSeq2000. As for the original processing: Raw data were processed with SOAPnuke, discarding reads with adapters, uncalled bases, mean Phred below 15, or no exact constant-primer or identifier match. COPE v1.2.5 was used to merge high-quality paired reads, and clonotypes were defined as unique nucleotide sequences. Clonotypes were aligned to IMGT TRBV, TRBD and TRBJ reference segments using MiTCR v1.1. Analysis was restricted to V-J combinations with a frequency above 0.0001, which covered 99.2% of repertoires. The TCS score was defined as F50 (clonal expansion) divided by E x V (chaos), with BLOSUM62-based TCRdist calculated between CDR3 peptides within each V-J. Welch's t-statistics and random forest reduced roughly 540 V-J features to fewer than 15, which were used in a naive Bayes classifier (R e1071). TCRdb passed the public sequencing reads through fastp at Q25 and MiXCR, retaining productive beta sequences. Identical CDR3 proteins give one entry, which carries the most common genes and DNA. These V and J calls originate from TCRdb's pipeline instead of the authors' own analysis. Recorded for this sample are approximately 610,000 distinct CDR3 sequences; roughly a sixth of them occurred a single time. The ten largest account for 18% of the sample.

This sequence originates from a woman aged 18-30 years with Graves' hyperthyroidism. Sequenced sample: blood.

Here is the DNA: TGCAGTGCTCCCCTGCGAGGGACGGAGACCCAGTACTTC. This gives the protein CSAPLRGTETQYF. The chain links TRBV20-1 with TRBJ2-5, with the D call perhaps TRBD1 or TRBD2, as 5 bases match in each case. The germline V gene (reference sequence) gives CDR1 as DFQATT and CDR2 as SNEGSKA. Trimming takes 5 bases from V and 5 bases from J, and the germline ends sit 15 bases apart. The CDR3 starts with the cysteine, ends with the phenylalanine, and has 13 residues. Only the CDR3 DNA stays, 39 bases, in frame from base 1.